Given below is one T cell receptor (beta chain) in context. Its antigen is undetermined. The data were obtained in a study of T cell responses to AZD1222 COVID-19 vaccine. Whole-study results and caveats: Spike-specific TCR breadth rose after two AZD1222 doses, and depth rose as well.

Produced via immunoSEQ multiplex PCR; TCRdb's table is partial and in-frame only. The table lists roughly 120,000 clones, roughly 90% of them singletons. The germline gives CDR1 LNHDA, CDR2 SQIVND (reference sequence). The trim removed 5 bases at V and 4 bases at J, leaving 6 bases unmatched. The CDR3 sequence is 14 residues long. Sample: peripheral blood, taken on day 0 of AZD1222 vaccination. The V gene is TRBV19, the J gene TRBJ2-7; 9 nucleotides line up with TRBD1. The receptor was derived from an adult in good health. The CDR3 spells CASSPPGQGYEQYF. CDR3 nucleotides: TGTGCCAGTAGTCCTCCGGGACAGGGATACGAGCAGTACTTC.